A selection of T cell receptor beta chains follows, all from one sample in a study of OX40 agonist ivuxolimab in advanced cancers. Produced via immunoSEQ multiplex PCR; TCRdb's table is partial and in-frame only. The sample has tens of thousands of clones, 80% to 90% seen once. The sequenced sample was CD4+ or CD8+ T cells sorted from blood, obtained in a trial of the OX40 agonist ivuxolimab. All receptors come from an adult with an advanced solid tumor such as melanoma, head and neck, liver or kidney cancer. The CDR3 runs from the conserved cysteine through the conserved F or W. The D gene is left open where the match is weak. Not every row has a clone size; where given, it reads once, few, many or a size class.

J,size,V,D,DNA,CDR3
TRBJ2-3,.,TRBV4-1,TRBD1,TGCGCCAGCAGCCAGCGGACAGGGCAGGCCCGCGATACGCAGTATTTT,CASSQRTGQARDTQYF
TRBJ2-3,once,TRBV7-6,.,TGTGCCAGCAGCAGGGGAGGGGGGGCAGATACGCAGTATTTT,CASSRGGGADTQYF
TRBJ2-1,.,TRBV27,.,TGTGCCAGCAGTATGGGGTTGTACAATGAGCAGTTCTTC,CASSMGLYNEQFF
TRBJ1-2,.,TRBV10-1,.,TGCGCCAGCCTAGGACTAACCGGGACGGCGCGTCTTAGGCTAACCTTC,CASLGLTGTARLRLTF
TRBJ1-2,few,TRBV13,.,TGTGCCAGCAGCTTAGGCCGGGGCAGGGGTGGCTATGGCTACACCTTC,CASSLGRGRGGYGYTF
TRBJ1-5,once,TRBV13,.,TGTGCCAGCAGCTTTTCATTACTCAATCAGCCCCAGCATTTT,CASSFSLLNQPQHF
TRBJ2-7,.,TRBV7-8,TRBD1,TGTGCCAGCAGCTTAGTGACAGGGGAGTACGAGCAGTACTTC,CASSLVTGEYEQYF
TRBJ1-3,few,TRBV6-5,.,TGTGCCAGCAGACAGGGAGTCGGAAACACCATATATTTT,CASRQGVGNTIYF
TRBJ2-7,.,TRBV15,TRBD1,TGTGCCACCAGCAGAGACCTACTTTCGGGGACAGAGCTCTTC,CATSRDLLSGTELF
TRBJ1-1,.,TRBV30,TRBD1,TGTGCCTGGACAACCGGGACAGGGGGCACTGAAGCTTTCTTT,CAWTTGTGGTEAFF
TRBJ2-1,.,TRBV9,TRBD2,TGTGCCAGCAGCCTGACTAGCGGGGCTTACAATGAGCAGTTCTTC,CASSLTSGAYNEQFF
TRBJ2-7,.,TRBV10-3,.,TGTGCCATCAGCCACATGGACTACGAGCAGTACTTC,CAISHMDYEQYF